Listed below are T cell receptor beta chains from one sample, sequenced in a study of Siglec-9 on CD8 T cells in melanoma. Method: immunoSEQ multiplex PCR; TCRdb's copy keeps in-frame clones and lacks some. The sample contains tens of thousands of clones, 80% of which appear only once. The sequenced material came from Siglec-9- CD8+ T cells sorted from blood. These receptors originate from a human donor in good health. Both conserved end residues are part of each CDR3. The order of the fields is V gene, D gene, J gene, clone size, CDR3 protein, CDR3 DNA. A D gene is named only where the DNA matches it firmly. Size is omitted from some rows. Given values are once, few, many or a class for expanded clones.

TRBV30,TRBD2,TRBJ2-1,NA,CAWSVPGTRDNEQFF,TGTGCCTGGAGTGTCCCCGGGACTAGAGACAATGAGCAGTTCTTC
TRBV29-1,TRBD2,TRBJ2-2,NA,CSVVVGLAGDVGELFF,TGCAGCGTTGTAGTGGGACTAGCGGGAGACGTCGGGGAGCTGTTTTTT
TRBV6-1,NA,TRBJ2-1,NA,CASQGGSSYNEQFF,TGTGCCAGCCAAGGCGGATCTTCCTACAATGAGCAGTTCTTC
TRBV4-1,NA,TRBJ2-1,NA,CASSARGLGEQFF,TGCGCCAGCAGCGCCCGGGGGCTGGGTGAGCAGTTCTTC
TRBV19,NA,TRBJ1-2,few,CASTITGWDYTF,TGTGCCAGTACCATAACGGGGTGGGACTACACCTTC
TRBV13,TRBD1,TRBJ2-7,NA,CASSKGASYEQYF,TGTGCCAGCAGCAAGGGGGCCTCCTACGAGCAGTACTTC
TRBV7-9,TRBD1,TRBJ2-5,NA,CASSLTGTGVAQYF,TGTGCCAGCAGCCTAACCGGGACAGGGGTGGCCCAGTACTTC
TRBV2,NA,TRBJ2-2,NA,CASSEGLVLNTGELFF,TGTGCCAGCAGTGAAGGTCTGGTCCTGAACACCGGGGAGCTGTTTTTT
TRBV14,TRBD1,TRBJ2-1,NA,CASSTYRGEAYNEQFF,TGTGCCAGCAGCACCTACAGGGGGGAGGCCTACAATGAGCAGTTCTTC
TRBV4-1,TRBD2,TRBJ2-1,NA,CASSQEGLLNEQFF,TGCGCCAGCAGCCAAGAGGGACTACTAAATGAGCAGTTCTTC
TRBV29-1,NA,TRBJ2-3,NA,CSVDGVRDDALNTQYF,TGCAGCGTTGATGGTGTGAGGGACGATGCTTTAAATACGCAGTATTTT
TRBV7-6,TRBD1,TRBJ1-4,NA,CASSRDRVNEKLFF,TGTGCCAGCAGCAGGGACAGGGTCAATGAAAAACTGTTTTTT
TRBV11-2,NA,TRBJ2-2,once,CASSNTGSGELFF,TGTGCCAGCAGCAACACAGGGTCTGGGGAGCTGTTTTTT
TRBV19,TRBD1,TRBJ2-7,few,CASSIPGQGSGEQYF,TGTGCCAGTAGTATCCCCGGACAGGGCAGTGGGGAGCAGTACTTC
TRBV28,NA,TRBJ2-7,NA,CASSFPTYEQYF,TGTGCCAGCAGTTTTCCCACCTACGAGCAGTACTTC
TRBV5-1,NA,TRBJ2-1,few,CASSFPGNNEQFF,TGCGCCAGCAGCTTTCCGGGGAACAATGAGCAGTTCTTC
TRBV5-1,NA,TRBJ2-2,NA,CASSLVGNTGELFF,TGCGCCAGCAGCTTGGTCGGGAACACCGGGGAGCTGTTTTTT
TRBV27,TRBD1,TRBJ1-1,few,CASSLPGQVEAFF,TGTGCCAGCAGTTTACCTGGACAGGTTGAAGCTTTCTTT
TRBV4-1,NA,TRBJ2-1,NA,CASSQGGNNEQFF,TGCGCCAGCAGCCAAGGGGGGAACAATGAGCAGTTCTTC
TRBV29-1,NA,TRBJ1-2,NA,CSVIEGEGYTF,TGCAGCGTTATTGAAGGGGAGGGCTACACCTTC
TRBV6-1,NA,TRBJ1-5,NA,CASTDRGPRSHF,TGTGCCAGCACGGACCGGGGGCCCCGGTCACATTTT
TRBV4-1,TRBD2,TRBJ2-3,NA,CASSQEELAGYTDTQYF,TGCGCCAGCAGCCAAGAGGAACTAGCGGGATACACAGATACGCAGTATTTT
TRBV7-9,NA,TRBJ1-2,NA,CASSRGGNYGYTF,TGTGCCAGCAGTCGGGGGGGTAACTATGGCTACACCTTC
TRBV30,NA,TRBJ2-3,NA,CAWSAGAGTDTQYF,TGTGCCTGGAGTGCTGGGGCTGGGACAGATACGCAGTATTTT
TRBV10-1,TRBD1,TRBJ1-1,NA,CASSRDSSNTEAFF,TGCGCCAGCAGTAGGGACAGCTCGAACACTGAAGCTTTCTTT
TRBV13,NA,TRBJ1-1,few,CASSLGGDNTEAFF,TGTGCCAGCAGCTTAGGTGGAGACAACACTGAAGCTTTCTTT
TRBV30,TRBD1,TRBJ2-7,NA,CAWSVGQGPTYEQYF,TGTGCCTGGAGTGTAGGACAGGGCCCCACCTACGAGCAGTACTTC
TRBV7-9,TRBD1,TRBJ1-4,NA,CASSFTGEEEKLFF,TGTGCCAGCAGCTTCACAGGGGAAGAAGAAAAACTGTTTTTT
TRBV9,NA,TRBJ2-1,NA,CASSGDTYNEQFF,TGTGCCAGCAGCGGAGACACCTACAATGAGCAGTTCTTC
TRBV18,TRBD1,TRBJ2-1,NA,CASSPPAGTGYNEQFF,TGTGCCAGCTCACCTCCAGCCGGGACAGGCTACAATGAGCAGTTCTTC
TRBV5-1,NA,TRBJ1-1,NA,CASSPDTTGLGTEAFF,TGCGCCAGCAGCCCCGACACAACAGGGCTCGGGACTGAAGCTTTCTTT
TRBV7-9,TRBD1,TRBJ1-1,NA,CASSGDRGMNTEAFF,TGTGCCAGCAGCGGGGACAGGGGTATGAACACTGAAGCTTTCTTT
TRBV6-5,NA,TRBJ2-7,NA,CASSYLGASYEQYF,TGTGCCAGCAGTTACCTGGGGGCGTCCTACGAGCAGTACTTC
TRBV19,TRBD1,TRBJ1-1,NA,CASSEAGGTEAFF,TGTGCCAGTAGTGAAGCAGGGGGCACTGAAGCTTTCTTT
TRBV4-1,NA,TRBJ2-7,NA,CASSQDGQGSEQYF,TGCGCCAGCAGCCAAGATGGGCAGGGCTCCGAGCAGTACTTC
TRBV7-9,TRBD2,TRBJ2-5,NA,CASSLMTSGLGTQYF,TGTGCCAGCAGCTTGATGACTAGCGGACTGGGGACCCAGTACTTC
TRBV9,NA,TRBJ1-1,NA,CASSEGVHTEAFF,TGTGCCAGCAGCGAGGGAGTCCACACTGAAGCTTTCTTT
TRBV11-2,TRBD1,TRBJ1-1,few,CASSSPGGLDTEAFF,TGTGCCAGCAGCTCTCCAGGGGGCCTTGACACTGAAGCTTTCTTT
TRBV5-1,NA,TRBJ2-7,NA,CASSFPGGDYEQYF,TGCGCCAGCAGCTTTCCGGGTGGGGACTACGAGCAGTACTTC
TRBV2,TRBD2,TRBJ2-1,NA,CASRRLAGSYNEQFF,TGTGCCAGCCGGCGGCTAGCGGGCTCCTACAATGAGCAGTTCTTC
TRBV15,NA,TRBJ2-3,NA,CATSRSGRTGDTDTQYF,TGTGCCACCAGCAGATCCGGGAGGACAGGAGACACAGATACGCAGTATTTT
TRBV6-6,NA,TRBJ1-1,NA,CASSYRGGLVEAFF,TGTGCCAGCAGTTACAGGGGAGGTTTAGTTGAAGCTTTCTTT
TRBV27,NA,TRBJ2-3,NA,CASSLSMGADTQYF,TGTGCCAGCAGTTTATCTATGGGCGCGGATACGCAGTATTTT
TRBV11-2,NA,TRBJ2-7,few,CASSLTVNEQYF,TGTGCCAGCAGCTTGACAGTGAACGAGCAGTACTTC
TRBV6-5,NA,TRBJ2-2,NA,CASSYGVSNTGELFF,TGTGCCAGCAGTTACGGGGTATCGAACACCGGGGAGCTGTTTTTT
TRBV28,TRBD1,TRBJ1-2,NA,CASSSPRQGYGYTF,TGTGCCAGCAGTTCCCCACGACAGGGCTATGGCTACACCTTC
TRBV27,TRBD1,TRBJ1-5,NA,CASSLGTGGSYGDQPQHF,TGTGCCAGCAGTTTGGGGACAGGTGGTAGTTACGGGGATCAGCCCCAGCATTTT
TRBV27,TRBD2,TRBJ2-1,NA,CASSLSPLASGMYNEQFF,TGTGCCAGCAGTTTATCGCCCTTGGCTAGCGGGATGTACAATGAGCAGTTCTTC
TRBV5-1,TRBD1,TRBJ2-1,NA,CASSLGQGSYNEQFF,TGCGCCAGCAGCCTCGGACAGGGTTCCTACAATGAGCAGTTCTTC
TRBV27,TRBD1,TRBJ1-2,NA,CASSLTGQGRGYGYTF,TGTGCCAGCAGTTTAACGGGACAGGGCCGAGGCTATGGCTACACCTTC
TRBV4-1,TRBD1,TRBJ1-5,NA,CASSPGQDFNQPQHF,TGCGCCAGCAGCCCTGGACAGGACTTCAATCAGCCCCAGCATTTT